The T cell receptor (beta chain) described here comes from a study of CD8 T cells in ankylosing spondylitis. Findings of the study overall: Roughly eight highly homologous variants made up a TCR beta motif that seemed to typify ankylosing spondylitis blood.

TCRdb passed the 5' RACE reads through MiXCR, listing each CDR3 protein once. The table lists some 700,000 distinct CDR3 sequences, 19% of them singletons. A remark on this clonotype: Its antigen is still unknown.

The CDR3 sequence is 14 residues long. V was clipped by 0 bases and J by 7 bases; unmatched bases: 0. Per germline, CDR1 MNHEY and CDR2 SVGAGI. The chain joins TRBV6-5 to TRBJ2-1, with 10 bases identical to TRBD1. Sequenced sample: blood, either unsorted or a sorted T cell fraction (not recorded which). This receptor was identified in a male donor with ankylosing spondylitis. Here the CDR3 reads CASSYSGQGNEQFF. DNA for the CDR3: TGTGCCAGCAGTTACTCGGGACAGGGGAATGAGCAGTTCTTC.